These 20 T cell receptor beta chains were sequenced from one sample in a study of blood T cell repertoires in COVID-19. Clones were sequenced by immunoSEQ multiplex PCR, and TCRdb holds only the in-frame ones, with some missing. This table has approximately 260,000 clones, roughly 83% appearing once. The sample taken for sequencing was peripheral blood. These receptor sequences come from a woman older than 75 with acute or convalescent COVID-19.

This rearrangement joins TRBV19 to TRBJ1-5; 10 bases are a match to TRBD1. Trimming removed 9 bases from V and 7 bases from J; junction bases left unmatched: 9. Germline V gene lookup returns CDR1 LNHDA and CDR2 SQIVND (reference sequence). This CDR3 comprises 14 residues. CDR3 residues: CASRGTGVVQPQHF. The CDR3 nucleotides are TGTGCCAGCAGAGGGACAGGGGTGGTCCAGCCCCAGCATTTT. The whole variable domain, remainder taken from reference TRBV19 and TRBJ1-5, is DGGITQSPKYLFRKEGQNVTLSCEQNLNHDAMYWYRQDPGQGLRLIYYSQIVNDFQKGDIAEGYSVSREKKESFPLTVTSAQKNPTAFYLCASRGTGVVQPQHFGDGTRLSIL.

The CDR3 DNA sequence: TGTGCCAGCAGCCCGACGGACAGGGTAGGCGGCTACACCTTC. This gives the protein CASSPTDRVGGYTF. The chain uses TRBV9 and TRBJ1-2; 8 bases line up with TRBD1. The V and J ends lost 4 bases and 8 bases, in that order; junction bases with no gene match: 10. Germline CDR1 reads SGDLS; CDR2 reads YYNGEE. The CDR3 is made up of 14 amino acids.

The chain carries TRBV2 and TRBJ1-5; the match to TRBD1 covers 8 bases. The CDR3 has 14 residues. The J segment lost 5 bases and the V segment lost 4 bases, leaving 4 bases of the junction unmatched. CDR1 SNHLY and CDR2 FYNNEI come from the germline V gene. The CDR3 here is CASSVGTGYQPQHF. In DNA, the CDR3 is TGTGCCAGCAGTGTGGGGACAGGATATCAGCCCCAGCATTTT.

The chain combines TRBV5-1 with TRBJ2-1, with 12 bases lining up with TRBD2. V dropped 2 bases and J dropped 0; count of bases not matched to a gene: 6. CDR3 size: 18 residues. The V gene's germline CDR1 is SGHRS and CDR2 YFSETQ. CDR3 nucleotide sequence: TGCGCCAGCAGCTTAGGACTAGCGGGGTGGAGCTCCTACAATGAGCAGTTCTTC. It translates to CASSLGLAGWSSYNEQFF. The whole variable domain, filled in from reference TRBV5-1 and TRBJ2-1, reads KAGVTQTPRYLIKTRGQQVTLSCSPISGHRSVSWYQQTPGQGLQFLFEYFSETQRNKGNFPGRFSGRQFSNSRSEMNVSTLELGDSALYLCASSLGLAGWSSYNEQFFGPGTRLTVL.

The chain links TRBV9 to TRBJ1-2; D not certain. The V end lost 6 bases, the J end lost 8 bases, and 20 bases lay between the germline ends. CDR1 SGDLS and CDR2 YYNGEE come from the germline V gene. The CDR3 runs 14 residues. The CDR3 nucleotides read TGTGCCAGCAACCCAAGCACAGCCCACCGAGGCTACACCTTC. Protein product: CASNPSTAHRGYTF. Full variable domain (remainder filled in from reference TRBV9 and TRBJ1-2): DSGVTQTPKHLITATGQRVTLRCSPRSGDLSVYWYQQSLDQGLQFLIQYYNGEERAKGNILERFSAQQFPDLHSELNLSSLELGDSALYFCASNPSTAHRGYTFGSGTRLTVV.

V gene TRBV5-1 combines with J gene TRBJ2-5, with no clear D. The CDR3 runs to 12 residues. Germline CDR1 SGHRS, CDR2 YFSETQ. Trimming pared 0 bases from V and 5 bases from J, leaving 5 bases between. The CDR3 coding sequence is TGCGCCAGCAGCTTGGAACTGGAGACCCAGTACTTC. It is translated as CASSLELETQYF.

The CDR3 loop is CASSVTGGDQPQHF. The CDR3 region has the DNA TGCGCCAGCAGCGTCACAGGGGGTGATCAGCCCCAGCATTTT. The chain joins TRBV5-1 to TRBJ1-5, with 8 bases fitting TRBD1. The trim removed 4 bases at V and 5 bases at J, leaving 5 bases unmatched. The CDR3 totals 14 residues. Germline V gene lookup returns CDR1 SGHRS and CDR2 YFSETQ.

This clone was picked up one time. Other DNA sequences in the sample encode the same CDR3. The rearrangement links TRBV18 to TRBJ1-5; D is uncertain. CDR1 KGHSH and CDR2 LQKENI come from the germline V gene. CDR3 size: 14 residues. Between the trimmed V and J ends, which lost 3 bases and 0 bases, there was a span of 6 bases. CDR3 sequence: CASSPADSNQPQHF. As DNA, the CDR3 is TGTGCCAGCTCACCGGCGGATAGCAATCAGCCCCAGCATTTT.

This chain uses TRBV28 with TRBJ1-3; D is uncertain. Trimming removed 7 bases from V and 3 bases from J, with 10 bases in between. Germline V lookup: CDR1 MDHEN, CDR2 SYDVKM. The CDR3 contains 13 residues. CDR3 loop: CASIRYLGNTIYF. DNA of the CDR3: TGTGCCAGCATTCGGTACCTTGGAAACACCATATATTTT.

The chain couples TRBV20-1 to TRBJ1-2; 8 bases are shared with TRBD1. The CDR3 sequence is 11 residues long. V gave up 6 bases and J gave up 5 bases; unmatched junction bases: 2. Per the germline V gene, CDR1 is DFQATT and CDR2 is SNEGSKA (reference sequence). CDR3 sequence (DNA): TGCAGTGCCGGACAGGGTTATGGCTACACCTTC. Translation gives CSAGQGYGYTF.

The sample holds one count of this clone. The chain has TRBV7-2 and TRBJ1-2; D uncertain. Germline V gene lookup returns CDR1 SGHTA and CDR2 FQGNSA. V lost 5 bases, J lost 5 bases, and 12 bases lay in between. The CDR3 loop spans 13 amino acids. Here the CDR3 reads CASSTPGNYGYTF. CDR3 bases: TGTGCCAGCAGCACTCCGGGGAATTATGGCTACACCTTC. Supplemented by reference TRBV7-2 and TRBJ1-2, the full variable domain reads GAGVSQSPSNKVTEKGKDVELRCDPISGHTALYWYRQSLGQGLEFLIYFQGNSAPDKSGLPSDRFSAERTGGSVSTLTIQRTQQEDSAVYLCASSTPGNYGYTFGSGTRLTVV.

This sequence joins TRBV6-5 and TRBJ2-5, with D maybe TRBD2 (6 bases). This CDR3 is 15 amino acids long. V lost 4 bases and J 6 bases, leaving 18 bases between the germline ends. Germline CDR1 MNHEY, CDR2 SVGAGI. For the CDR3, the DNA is TGTGCCAGCAGTTCCCCGGAGGGAGATCGAAAGACCCAGTACTTC. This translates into CASSSPEGDRKTQYF.

CDR3 loop: CASSPGLAGVLTDTQYF. The CDR3 bases are TGTGCCAGCAGCCCGGGACTAGCGGGGGTCCTCACAGATACGCAGTATTTT. V gene TRBV7-2 combines with J gene TRBJ2-3; 14 bases line up with TRBD2. The CDR3 has 17 amino acids. The V gene's germline CDR1 is SGHTA and CDR2 FQGNSA. V lost 5 bases, J lost 2 bases, and 6 bases stayed unmatched.

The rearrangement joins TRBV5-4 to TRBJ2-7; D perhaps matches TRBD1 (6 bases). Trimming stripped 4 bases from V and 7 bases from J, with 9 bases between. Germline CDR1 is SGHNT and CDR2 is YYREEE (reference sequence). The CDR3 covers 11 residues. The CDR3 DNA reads TGTGCCAGCAGCCAGAGGGGGGAGCAGTACTTC. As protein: CASSQRGEQYF.

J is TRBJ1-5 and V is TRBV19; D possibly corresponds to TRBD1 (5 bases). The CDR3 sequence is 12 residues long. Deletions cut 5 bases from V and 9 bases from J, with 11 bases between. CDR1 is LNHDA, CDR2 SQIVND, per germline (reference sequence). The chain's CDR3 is CASSEVGRPQHF. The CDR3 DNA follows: TGTGCCAGTAGTGAAGTGGGGCGGCCCCAGCATTTT.

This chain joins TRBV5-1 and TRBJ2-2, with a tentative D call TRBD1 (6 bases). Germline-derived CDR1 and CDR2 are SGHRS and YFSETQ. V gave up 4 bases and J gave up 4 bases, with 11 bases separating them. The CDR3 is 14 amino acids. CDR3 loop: CASSRTVTTGELFF. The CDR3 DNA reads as TGCGCCAGCAGCCGGACAGTGACCACCGGGGAGCTGTTTTTT.

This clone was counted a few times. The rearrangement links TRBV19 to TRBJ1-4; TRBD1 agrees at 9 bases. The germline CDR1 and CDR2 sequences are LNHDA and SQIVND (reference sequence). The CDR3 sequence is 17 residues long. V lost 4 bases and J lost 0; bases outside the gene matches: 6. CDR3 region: CASSTPGQGATNEKLFF. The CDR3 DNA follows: TGTGCCAGTAGTACCCCGGGACAGGGTGCAACTAATGAAAAACTGTTTTTT.

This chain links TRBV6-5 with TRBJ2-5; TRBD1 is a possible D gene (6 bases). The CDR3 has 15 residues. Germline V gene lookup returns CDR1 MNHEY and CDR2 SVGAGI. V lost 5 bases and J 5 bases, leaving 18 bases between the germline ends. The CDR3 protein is CASSRDTYLGETQYF. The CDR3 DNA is TGTGCCAGCAGTAGGGACACCTACTTGGGGGAGACCCAGTACTTC.

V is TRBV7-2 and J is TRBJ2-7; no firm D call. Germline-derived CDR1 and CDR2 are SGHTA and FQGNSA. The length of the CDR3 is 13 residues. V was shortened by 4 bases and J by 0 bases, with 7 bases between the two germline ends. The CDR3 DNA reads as TGTGCCAGCAGCTACGATAGCTCCTACGAGCAGTACTTC. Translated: CASSYDSSYEQYF.

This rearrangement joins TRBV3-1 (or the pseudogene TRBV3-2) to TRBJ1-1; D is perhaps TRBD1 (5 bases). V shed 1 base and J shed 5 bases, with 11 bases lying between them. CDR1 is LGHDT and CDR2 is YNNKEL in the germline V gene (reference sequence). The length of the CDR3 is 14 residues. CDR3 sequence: CASSQVGGKTEAFF. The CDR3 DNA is TGTGCCAGCAGCCAAGTCGGGGGGAAGACTGAAGCTTTCTTT.